This TCR beta chain was identified during a study of T-cell reconstitution after alpha-beta-depleted transplantation in children. Study conclusions and caveats: Reported findings indicate that, about two months after transplant, alpha-beta T cells came from several hundred expanded clones, which were derived from non-depleted graft cells.

This clonotype was recorded at least ten times. Its antigen remains unidentified. As it was prepared, the TCRbeta library received unique molecular identifiers. TCRdb used MiXCR to reprocess the PCR reads, holding one entry per CDR3 protein. The data show about 500,000 distinct CDR3 sequences, approximately 10% seen once. The CDR3 is made up of 17 amino acids. Germline-derived CDR1 and CDR2 are MRHNA and SNTAGT. The ends lost 2 bases at V and 2 bases at J; junction bases unmatched: 8. This sample comprised PBMCs, mostly from graft donor cells, obtained 180 days after TCRalphabeta/CD19-depleted stem cell transplant. V and J are TRBV6-4 and TRBJ2-3; TRBD2 agrees at 9 bases. The TCR was taken from a female patient aged 2-10 years who had a stem cell transplant for aplastic anemia, so the T cells may come from the graft donor. The CDR3 here is CASSDQPSGDLTDTQYF. The CDR3 DNA reads TGTGCCAGCAGTGACCAGCCTAGCGGGGACCTCACAGATACGCAGTATTTT.